One and the same sample provided the 23 T cell receptor beta chains below, sequenced in a study of blood T cell repertoires in COVID-19. Some clones are missing from TCRdb's copy, which holds only in-frame ones; the method was immunoSEQ multiplex PCR. The profile shows around 120,000 clones, roughly 87% of them singletons. Material for sequencing was peripheral blood. These receptor sequences come from a human donor in a cohort sampled during active COVID-19.

Only a few counts were recorded for this clone. This CDR3 reads CASREGVSGANVLTF. As DNA, the CDR3 is TGTGCCAGCAGAGAGGGGGTCTCTGGGGCCAACGTCCTGACTTTC. This chain connects TRBV7-3 to TRBJ2-6; a possible D gene is TRBD1 (6 bases). Germline V gene sequence: CDR1 SGHTA, CDR2 FQGTGA. The germline V and J ends were trimmed by 6 bases and 0 bases, with 9 bases remaining between them. The CDR3 totals 15 residues.

The V and J genes are TRBV5-1 and TRBJ2-5; 7 positions match TRBD1. The CDR3 loop spans 15 amino acids. The germline V gene encodes CDR1 SGHRS and CDR2 YFSETQ. The V segment lost 0 bases and the J segment 5 bases; nucleotides outside the gene matches: 7. The CDR3 DNA is TGCGCCAGCAGCTTGGTTGACAGGGTCAGGGAGACCCAGTACTTC. Its translation: CASSLVDRVRETQYF. Complete variable domain (other parts from reference TRBV5-1 and TRBJ2-5): KAGVTQTPRYLIKTRGQQVTLSCSPISGHRSVSWYQQTPGQGLQFLFEYFSETQRNKGNFPGRFSGRQFSNSRSEMNVSTLELGDSALYLCASSLVDRVRETQYFGPGTRLLVL.

The V and J genes are TRBV19 and TRBJ1-2; D is possibly TRBD1 (5 bases). The CDR3 length is 14 residues. The V and J ends lost 4 bases and 0 bases respectively, with 9 bases between them. The germline V gene encodes CDR1 LNHDA and CDR2 SQIVND (reference sequence). DNA for the CDR3: TGTGCCAGTAGTACCAGGGCAGCTAACTATGGCTACACCTTC. Its protein product is CASSTRAANYGYTF.

V gene TRBV12-3 or TRBV12-4 combines with J gene TRBJ2-4; D may be TRBD1 (6 bases). Trimming took 7 bases from V and 9 from J, leaving 13 bases between them. The CDR3 covers 12 residues. The CDR3 is CASTRGGSIQYF. The CDR3 nucleotides read TGTGCCAGCACCAGGGGCGGTTCCATTCAGTACTTC.

The chain couples TRBV7-9 to TRBJ2-7; D remains unclear. The CDR3 spans 16 residues. Between the trimmed V and J ends, which lost 2 bases and 0 bases, there was a span of 14 bases. CDR1 and CDR2 from the germline V gene are SEHNR and FQNEAQ (reference sequence). The CDR3 reads CASSLSSPFSSYEQYF. CDR3 DNA: TGTGCCAGCAGCTTAAGCTCCCCCTTTAGCTCCTACGAGCAGTACTTC.

The gene calls are TRBV28 and TRBJ1-6, with D uncertain. Per the germline V gene, CDR1 is MDHEN and CDR2 is SYDVKM. The CDR3 runs to 16 residues. V shed 4 bases and J shed 0 bases, with 10 bases lying between them. CDR3 region: CASSYAGTSYNSPLHF. The DNA of the CDR3 is TGTGCCAGCAGTTATGCGGGAACCTCCTATAATTCACCCCTCCACTTT. Drawing the rest from reference TRBV28 and TRBJ1-6, the complete variable domain is DVKVTQSSRYLVKRTGEKVFLECVQDMDHENMFWYRQDPGLGLRLIYFSYDVKMKEKGDIPEGYSVSREKKERFSLILESASTNQTSMYLCASSYAGTSYNSPLHFGNGTRLTVT.

The J gene is TRBJ2-2, the V gene TRBV7-2; TRBD2 matches at 11 bases. CDR3 size: 15 residues. The ends lost 6 bases at V and 5 bases at J; junction bases unmatched: 5. The V gene's germline CDR1 is SGHTA and CDR2 FQGNSA. CDR3 DNA sequence: TGTGCCAGCAGTCCACTAGCGGGGGTGACCGGGGAGCTGTTTTTT. Translated: CASSPLAGVTGELFF.

This clone occurred a few times. This rearrangement joins TRBV5-4 to TRBJ2-7; TRBD2 aligns across 12 bases. From germline, CDR1 is SGHNT and CDR2 YYREEE (reference sequence). This CDR3 has 17 amino acids. The trim removed 3 bases at V and 4 bases at J, leaving 11 bases unmatched. DNA of the CDR3: TGTGCCAGCAGCTCCCCGAGACTAGCGGGAGTTGGGTACGAGCAGTACTTC. Translated: CASSSPRLAGVGYEQYF.

The rearrangement links TRBV6-5 to TRBJ1-2, with D tentatively TRBD1 (5 bases). Per germline, CDR1 MNHEY and CDR2 SVGAGI. The CDR3 covers 11 residues. V lost 7 bases and J 8 bases, leaving 11 bases between the germline ends. The CDR3 here is CASMGLGGYTF. CDR3 coding DNA: TGTGCCAGCATGGGACTCGGAGGCTACACCTTC.

This chain joins TRBV11-3 and TRBJ2-5; the match to TRBD2 covers 8 bases. CDR3 length equals 14 residues. The V and J ends lost 3 bases and 0 bases, in that order; junction bases with no gene match: 0. The germline V gene has CDR1 SGHNT and CDR2 YENEEA. The DNA of the CDR3 is TGTGCCAGCAGCTTTAGCGGGAACCAAGAGACCCAGTACTTC. Encoded protein: CASSFSGNQETQYF.

This chain uses TRBV5-1 with TRBJ1-2, with 7 bases aligning to TRBD1. Looked up from germline, CDR1 is SGHRS and CDR2 is YFSETQ. The CDR3 is 14 amino acids. After removal of 4 bases from V and 5 bases from J, the junction contained 8 bases not matched to a gene. CDR3 DNA sequence: TGCGCCAGCAGCCCGGGGACAGACGATTATGGCTACACCTTC. Translating it yields CASSPGTDDYGYTF. The full variable domain, completed using reference TRBV5-1 and TRBJ1-2, is KAGVTQTPRYLIKTRGQQVTLSCSPISGHRSVSWYQQTPGQGLQFLFEYFSETQRNKGNFPGRFSGRQFSNSRSEMNVSTLELGDSALYLCASSPGTDDYGYTFGSGTRLTVV.

The V and J genes are TRBV13 and TRBJ2-3; 13 bases match TRBD2. This CDR3 spans 19 amino acids. After removal of 0 bases from V and 4 bases from J, the junction contained 10 bases not matched to a gene. Per germline, CDR1 PRHDT and CDR2 FYEKMQ (reference sequence). In nucleotides, the CDR3 is TGTGCCAGCAGCTTAGGCCTTGTAGGAGGACTAGCGGGGGCAGATACGCAGTATTTT. It translates to CASSLGLVGGLAGADTQYF.

This clone was seen once. The J gene is TRBJ2-1, the V gene TRBV5-6; weak D call: TRBD1 (5 bases). The CDR3 length is 16 residues. Deletions cut 4 bases from V and 1 base from J, with 15 bases between. Per the germline V gene, CDR1 is SGHDT and CDR2 is YYEEEE. The DNA of the CDR3 is TGTGCCAGCAGCACCGGGTTTGGGGCATCCTACAATGAGCAGTTCTTC. Protein: CASSTGFGASYNEQFF. Based on the CDR3 plus reference TRBV5-6 and TRBJ2-1, the full variable domain is DAGVTQSPTHLIKTRGQQVTLRCSPKSGHDTVSWYQQALGQGPQFIFQYYEEEERQRGNFPDRFSGHQFPNYSSELNVNALLLGDSALYLCASSTGFGASYNEQFFGPGTRLTVL.

The rearrangement uses TRBV5-1 and TRBJ2-2; 11 nucleotides match TRBD1. Trimming cost V 3 bases and J 0 bases; bases outside gene matches: 10. The CDR3 has 19 residues. Germline CDR1 is SGHRS and CDR2 is YFSETQ. The CDR3: CASSYGQGASFANTGELFF. The CDR3 region has the DNA TGCGCCAGCAGCTATGGACAGGGGGCCTCGTTCGCGAACACCGGGGAGCTGTTTTTT.

The rearrangement links TRBV7-8 to TRBJ1-5, with D perhaps TRBD1 (6 bases). The V and J ends lost 5 bases and 4 bases respectively, with 15 bases between them. The CDR3 has 15 amino acids. From germline, CDR1 is SGHVS and CDR2 FQNEAQ. For the CDR3, the DNA is TGTGCCAGCAGCCCGTCTAGGACAGAAAATCAGCCCCAGCATTTT. Its translation: CASSPSRTENQPQHF.

The gene calls are TRBV29-1 and TRBJ2-2; 8 nucleotides align to TRBD2. CDR3 length equals 15 residues. Germline V CDR1 and CDR2: SQVTM, ANQGSEA. CDR3: CSAQPGLANTGELFF. The CDR3 DNA follows: TGCAGTGCTCAGCCGGGACTAGCGAACACCGGGGAGCTGTTTTTT.

The rearrangement uses TRBV9 and TRBJ2-5; D is perhaps TRBD2 (6 bases). Germline V CDR1 and CDR2: SGDLS, YYNGEE. This CDR3 is built from 15 residues. Between the trimmed V and J ends, which lost 3 bases and 1 base, there was a span of 13 bases. CDR3 coding DNA: TGTGCCAGCAGCGCCCTCTTGGGACTCCAAGAGACCCAGTACTTC. It codes for CASSALLGLQETQYF.

The V gene is TRBV3-1 (or the pseudogene TRBV3-2), the J gene TRBJ2-7; no reliable D call. The CDR3 has 13 residues. The V gene's germline CDR1 is LGHDT and CDR2 YNNKEL (reference sequence). Trimming left V 0 bases short and J 3 bases short, with 6 bases between. DNA for the CDR3: TGTGCCAGCAGCCAAGAAAGGAGCTACGAGCAGTACTTC. It specifies CASSQERSYEQYF.

The chain couples TRBV7-2 to TRBJ2-5, with 7 positions matching TRBD2. Germline lookup yields CDR1 SGHTA and CDR2 FQGNSA. J gave up 2 bases and V 1 base, and 7 bases lay outside the gene matches. The CDR3 length is 16 residues. The CDR3 sequence is CASSLVGLVYQETQYF. CDR3 bases: TGTGCCAGCAGCTTAGTCGGACTAGTGTATCAAGAGACCCAGTACTTC.

The chain combines TRBV19 with TRBJ2-2, with TRBD1 as a possible D gene (5 bases). Germline-derived CDR1 and CDR2 are LNHDA and SQIVND (reference sequence). The germline V and J ends were trimmed by 3 bases and 4 bases, with 9 bases remaining between them. The CDR3 has 14 amino acids. As DNA, the CDR3 is TGTGCCAGTAGTATTCCCAGGGCCACCGGGGAGCTGTTTTTT. It encodes CASSIPRATGELFF. Based on the CDR3 plus reference TRBV19 and TRBJ2-2, the full variable domain is DGGITQSPKYLFRKEGQNVTLSCEQNLNHDAMYWYRQDPGQGLRLIYYSQIVNDFQKGDIAEGYSVSREKKESFPLTVTSAQKNPTAFYLCASSIPRATGELFFGEGSRLTVL.

The V gene is TRBV27, the J gene TRBJ1-2; 8 bases are a match to TRBD1. CDR1 MNHEY and CDR2 SMNVEV come from the germline V gene (reference sequence). V dropped 3 bases and J dropped 5; count of bases not matched to a gene: 11. The CDR3 runs 16 residues. The DNA for the CDR3 is TGTGCCAGCAGTTTCCGGGACAGGCGGGATGTATATGGCTACACCTTC. Encoded protein: CASSFRDRRDVYGYTF.

This clone was observed a single time. The chain links TRBV27 to TRBJ2-7, with 14 bases matching TRBD2. Germline lookup yields CDR1 MNHEY and CDR2 SMNVEV (reference sequence). This CDR3 spans 17 amino acids. The J segment lost 0 bases and the V segment lost 6 bases, leaving 7 bases of the junction unmatched. The chain's CDR3 is CASRGTSGRAGSYEQYF. CDR3 nucleotides: TGTGCCAGCAGGGGGACTAGCGGGAGAGCGGGCTCCTACGAGCAGTACTTC.

This chain connects TRBV4-2 to TRBJ2-5; 9 nucleotides agree with TRBD2. The germline V gene has CDR1 LGHNA and CDR2 YNFKEQ. The CDR3 contains 17 residues. V lost 0 bases to trimming and J lost 9 bases; unmatched junction nucleotides: 14. CDR3 coding DNA: TGTGCCAGCAGCCAAGAATTTGGCGGGAGGGCTAGGGCGGCCCAGTACTTC. It encodes CASSQEFGGRARAAQYF.